This T cell receptor beta chain was captured in a study of tumor and adjacent non-tumor tissue in lung cancer. Across the whole study: The cohort had approximately 13 adenocarcinoma, a couple of squamous cell and 1 small cell patients. Stage I to III disease affected ten to eleven men and roughly 5 women aged roughly 30 to 80. Findings and caveats of the study: Significantly higher TCR diversity was found in tumor than normal lung. Tumor repertoires had a smaller top 100 clone share than normal lung.

As to this clonotype: What it recognizes is unknown. The junction and the germline gene differ at one end; a read error may be behind it.

This sample's RNA came from whole unsorted tissue. From germline, CDR1 is DFQATT and CDR2 SNEGSKA (reference sequence). The CDR3 is 15 residues long. Three rounds of nested PCR, following a modified ARM-PCR protocol, produced the TCRbeta library. Using its own MiXCR run on the multiplex PCR reads, TCRdb lists one record per CDR3 protein. Here the sample spans some 120,000 distinct CDR3 sequences, around three fifths being singletons. The chain uses TRBV20-1 and TRBJ1-6; D is undetermined. The specimen sequenced was lung tumor tissue. The sequence came from a man aged 25 to 40 with non-small cell lung cancer. The CDR3 region is CNAMTASSYNSPLHF. CDR3 DNA sequence: TGCAATGCTATGACGGCCAGCTCCTATAATTCACCCCTCCACTTT.